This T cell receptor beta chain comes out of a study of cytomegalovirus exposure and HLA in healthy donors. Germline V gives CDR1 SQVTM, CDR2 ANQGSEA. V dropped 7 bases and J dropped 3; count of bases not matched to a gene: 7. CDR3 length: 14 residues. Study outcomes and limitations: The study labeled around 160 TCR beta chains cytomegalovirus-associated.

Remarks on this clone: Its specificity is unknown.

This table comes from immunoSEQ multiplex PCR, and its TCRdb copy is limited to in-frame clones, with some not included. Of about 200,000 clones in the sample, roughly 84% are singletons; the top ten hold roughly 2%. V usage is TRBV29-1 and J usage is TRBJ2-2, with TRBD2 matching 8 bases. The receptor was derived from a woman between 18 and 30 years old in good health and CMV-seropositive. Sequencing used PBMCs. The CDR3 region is CSAGGHQDTGELFF. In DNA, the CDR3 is TGCAGCGCGGGGGGGCATCAAGACACCGGGGAGCTGTTTTTT.